This passage covers 27 T cell receptor beta chains from one sample sequenced in a study of shared T cell receptors in the human thymus. Using immunoSEQ multiplex PCR, the repertoire was profiled, and TCRdb retains in-frame clones only, with some absent. The sample gives under 850,000 clones, 85% to 90% of which show up once; approximately 0.01% is in the top ten. The sample was also linked to a second study, of human thymus T cells.

The sample taken for sequencing was thymocytes. The receptors derive from a boy under two years old with a congenital heart defect.

The gene calls are TRBV15 and TRBJ2-2; D is unresolved. The CDR3 spans 12 residues. CDR1 and CDR2 (germline): LNHNV, YYDKDF (reference sequence). The germline V and J ends were trimmed by 8 bases and 5 bases, with 9 bases remaining between them. The CDR3 DNA is TGTGCCACCGGCCTTTGGACCGGGGAGCTGTTTTTT. This sequence encodes CATGLWTGELFF.

The rearrangement joins TRBV11-3 to TRBJ1-3; no clear D gene. Trimming took 5 bases from V and 0 from J, leaving 11 bases between them. Germline CDR1 is SGHNT and CDR2 is YENEEA. The length of the CDR3 is 15 residues. The CDR3 DNA reads TGTGCCAGCAGCCGGAGGCCCCTCTCTGGAAACACCATATATTTT. Translating gives CASSRRPLSGNTIYF.

In this sample, this clone turned up once. The chain is built from TRBV7-3 and TRBJ2-2, with D possibly matching TRBD2 (5 bases). Germline V gives CDR1 SGHTA, CDR2 FQGTGA. The CDR3 totals 14 residues. Between the trimmed V and J ends, which lost 5 bases and 8 bases, there was a span of 15 bases. The CDR3 here is CASSPGNGEGELFF. In DNA, the CDR3 is TGTGCCAGCAGCCCCGGGAACGGGGAGGGGGAGCTGTTTTTT.

This clone has a handful of counts. The V call is TRBV19, the J call TRBJ2-3; weak D call: TRBD2 (5 bases). V shed 7 bases and J shed 2 bases, with 7 bases lying between them. The CDR3 is made up of 12 amino acids. Germline CDR1 LNHDA, CDR2 SQIVND (reference sequence). CDR3 amino acids: CASTGYTDTQYF. DNA of the CDR3: TGTGCCAGTACGGGATACACAGATACGCAGTATTTT.

This chain joins TRBV18 and TRBJ2-7, with D possibly being TRBD1 (6 bases). CDR3 size: 14 residues. Trimming took off 2 bases at V and 4 bases at J, with 12 bases between the two ends. Germline assignment: CDR1 KGHSH and CDR2 LQKENI. CDR3 bases: TGTGCCAGCTCACCATCAGGGGCTTGGTACGAGCAGTACTTC. Translation: CASSPSGAWYEQYF.

V and J are TRBV6-6 and TRBJ2-1; 8 nucleotides match TRBD2. Germline V gives CDR1 MNHNY, CDR2 SVGAGI (reference sequence). There are 16 residues in the CDR3. J was trimmed by 4 bases and V by 4 bases; bases with no gene match: 9. The CDR3 is CASSSSGTRGYNEQFF. In nucleotides, the CDR3 is TGTGCCAGCAGTTCCTCAGGGACTAGGGGTTACAATGAGCAGTTCTTC.

This sequence joins TRBV5-8 and TRBJ2-7; the D is unclear. The V gene lost 1 base and the J gene lost 0 bases, with 5 bases spanning the gap. This CDR3 has 13 residues. CDR1 is SGHTS and CDR2 is YDEGEE in the germline V gene. The CDR3 here is CASSLYSSYEQYF. The CDR3 DNA reads TGTGCCAGCAGCTTGTACTCCTCCTACGAGCAGTACTTC.

V usage is TRBV4-3 and J usage is TRBJ2-7; 12 positions agree with TRBD2. This CDR3 contains 18 residues. Germline V gene sequence: CDR1 LGHNA, CDR2 YSLEER. Unmatched junction bases numbered 12, after V lost 0 bases and J lost 6 bases. CDR3 loop: CASSQEGYSGLAGSEQYF. Here the CDR3 DNA reads TGCGCCAGCAGCCAAGAAGGGTACTCGGGACTAGCGGGTTCCGAGCAGTACTTC.

The chain has TRBV27 and TRBJ2-7; 7 nucleotides agree with TRBD2. The CDR3 totals 14 residues. V was pared by 2 bases and J by 3 bases, with 4 bases of the junction left unmatched. Germline V gene lookup returns CDR1 MNHEY and CDR2 SMNVEV (reference sequence). The CDR3 spells CASSLGRDDYEQYF. CDR3 sequence (DNA): TGTGCCAGCAGTTTAGGGAGGGATGACTACGAGCAGTACTTC.

This chain uses TRBV4-3 with TRBJ2-1, with D possibly TRBD1 on 6 matching bases. CDR1 and CDR2 from the germline V gene are LGHNA and YSLEER. Trimming cost V 1 base and J 4 bases, with 17 bases left between them. This CDR3 has 17 amino acids. CDR3 amino acids: CASSQGGHQLGYNEQFF. CDR3 DNA: TGCGCCAGCAGCCAAGGGGGGCACCAGCTGGGGTACAATGAGCAGTTCTTC.

The genes are TRBV19 and TRBJ1-5, with D tentatively TRBD1 (5 bases). The CDR3 runs to 16 residues. Germline CDR1 LNHDA, CDR2 SQIVND (reference sequence). The V and J ends lost 5 bases and 6 bases respectively, with 20 bases between them. CDR3 DNA sequence: TGTGCCAGTAGTCCCAGTTTTCGGCAGGGCGGTCAGCCCCAGCATTTT. Amino acid sequence: CASSPSFRQGGQPQHF.

The V gene is TRBV5-6, the J gene TRBJ1-5, with a possible D match to TRBD1 (6 bases). The length of the CDR3 is 14 residues. The V end lost 0 bases, the J end lost 5 bases, and 9 bases lay between the germline ends. Looked up from germline, CDR1 is SGHDT and CDR2 is YYEEEE. The CDR3 protein is CASSLGEGDQPQHF. CDR3 nucleotide sequence: TGTGCCAGCAGCTTGGGGGAGGGGGATCAGCCCCAGCATTTT.

The rearrangement links TRBV4-3 to TRBJ2-2, with 9 bases matching TRBD2. Germline V gives CDR1 LGHNA, CDR2 YSLEER. This CDR3 region has 18 residues. V was pared by 4 bases and J by 5 bases, with 14 bases of the junction left unmatched. CDR3 DNA sequence: TGCGCCAGCAGCCGGCTCGAAGATAGCGGGAGTTGTACCGGGGAGCTGTTTTTT. Residues: CASSRLEDSGSCTGELFF.

This clone was detected once. This rearrangement joins TRBV6-5 to TRBJ2-3; possible D gene TRBD2, 5 bases. V lost 2 bases and J 5 bases, leaving 11 bases between the germline ends. There are 14 residues in the CDR3. Germline lookup yields CDR1 MNHEY and CDR2 SVGAGI. The CDR3 DNA is TGTGCCAGCAGTTACGCGAGGGCTAAAGATACGCAGTATTTT. Amino acid sequence: CASSYARAKDTQYF.

The gene calls are TRBV4-2 and TRBJ2-7; TRBD2 agrees at 8 bases. CDR1 LGHNA and CDR2 YNFKEQ come from the germline V gene. The J segment lost 0 bases and the V segment lost 1 base, leaving 5 bases of the junction unmatched. This CDR3 contains 16 residues. The DNA for the CDR3 is TGTGCCAGCAGCCAAGTTGTAAGCGGGAGCTCCTACGAGCAGTACTTC. This gives the protein CASSQVVSGSSYEQYF.

This chain links TRBV6-5 with TRBJ2-7, with a possible D match to TRBD2 (6 bases). The V and J ends lost 1 base and 3 bases respectively, with 16 bases between them. The CDR3 totals 16 residues. Germline CDR1 reads MNHEY; CDR2 reads SVGAGI. The DNA of the CDR3 is TGTGCCAGCAGTTACTTGTCGCGGGACTCAGTCTACGAGCAGTACTTC. Protein product: CASSYLSRDSVYEQYF.

The chain has TRBV15 and TRBJ2-1; perhaps TRBD2 as D (6 bases). The V end was cut by 2 bases, the J end by 0 bases, with 17 bases between. Germline V lookup: CDR1 LNHNV, CDR2 YYDKDF (reference sequence). The CDR3 is 18 amino acids. For the CDR3, the DNA is TGTGCCACCAGCAGAACCACCGGGACTGGAAGCTCCTACAATGAGCAGTTCTTC. Protein product: CATSRTTGTGSSYNEQFF.

This chain uses TRBV19 with TRBJ2-7; TRBD2 aligns across 15 bases. Germline CDR1 is LNHDA and CDR2 is SQIVND (reference sequence). The CDR3 sequence is 18 residues long. The V gene end was trimmed by 2 bases and the J gene end by 1 base; junction bases not matched to a gene: 6. CDR3 protein: CASSIRAGLAGGSYEQYF. In DNA form, the CDR3 reads TGTGCCAGTAGTATAAGGGCAGGACTAGCGGGAGGGTCCTACGAGCAGTACTTC. Full variable domain (outside the CDR3, taken from reference TRBV19 and TRBJ2-7): DGGITQSPKYLFRKEGQNVTLSCEQNLNHDAMYWYRQDPGQGLRLIYYSQIVNDFQKGDIAEGYSVSREKKESFPLTVTSAQKNPTAFYLCASSIRAGLAGGSYEQYFGPGTRLTVT.

V gene TRBV4-3 combines with J gene TRBJ2-7; 13 bases are a match to TRBD2. This CDR3 contains 20 residues. V shed 0 bases and J 2 bases; nucleotides not matched to a gene: 13. CDR1 LGHNA and CDR2 YSLEER come from the germline V gene. The CDR3 nucleotides are TGCGCCAGCAGCCAAGAATCTCGCCGAACTAGCGGGAGGGACGCCTACGAGCAGTACTTC. As protein: CASSQESRRTSGRDAYEQYF.

CDR3 loop: CASRGQTGLAGAVEQFF. CDR3 bases: TGTGCCAGCAGGGGACAAACGGGACTAGCGGGAGCGGTTGAGCAGTTCTTC. V gene TRBV5-4 combines with J gene TRBJ2-1; 14 bases map to TRBD2. Germline V CDR1 and CDR2: SGHNT, YYREEE (reference sequence). The CDR3 length is 17 residues. The V and J ends lost 5 bases and 9 bases, in that order; junction bases with no gene match: 13.

V gene TRBV18 combines with J gene TRBJ2-4; 8 positions match TRBD2. The germline V gene encodes CDR1 KGHSH and CDR2 LQKENI. V dropped 8 bases and J dropped 1; count of bases not matched to a gene: 7. The CDR3 is 15 residues long. CDR3 protein: CASLREGVAKNIQYF. CDR3 nucleotides: TGTGCCAGCCTCCGGGAGGGAGTTGCCAAAAACATTCAGTACTTC.

This chain uses TRBV27 with TRBJ1-1, with 7 bases lining up with TRBD1. With 5 bases clipped from V and 5 bases from J, the junction kept 5 bases outside the gene matches. This CDR3 has 13 amino acids. The germline V gene has CDR1 MNHEY and CDR2 SMNVEV (reference sequence). The CDR3: CASSGQVSTEAFF. Here the CDR3 DNA reads TGTGCCAGCAGTGGACAGGTGTCGACTGAAGCTTTCTTT.

V gene TRBV28 combines with J gene TRBJ2-7; weak D call: TRBD1 (5 bases). Per germline, CDR1 MDHEN and CDR2 SYDVKM. V was pared by 6 bases and J by 3 bases, with 15 bases between. CDR3 size: 14 residues. DNA for the CDR3: TGTGCCAGCAGAAGGGGTCCGCCGAACTACGAGCAGTACTTC. Protein sequence: CASRRGPPNYEQYF.

As concerns this clone: The germline gene is not matched at one end of the junction; a read error may be the cause. The chain carries TRBV28 and TRBJ2-4; D might be TRBD2 (5 bases). Germline V gives CDR1 MDHEN, CDR2 SYDVKM. The CDR3 totals 16 residues. CDR3 protein: CAGSSPPGNRKNIQYF. CDR3 bases: TGTGCCGGCAGTTCCCCCCCGGGAAACCGCAAAAACATTCAGTACTTC.

This clone was found a few times. V and J are TRBV7-2 and TRBJ2-7, with 8 nucleotides matching TRBD2. The CDR3 runs 16 residues. After removal of 3 bases from V and 4 bases from J, the junction contained 11 bases not matched to a gene. Germline-derived CDR1 and CDR2 are SGHTA and FQGNSA. In DNA, the CDR3 is TGTGCCAGCAGCTTGGGTACTAAGCGGGAGTATTACGAGCAGTACTTC. Translating gives CASSLGTKREYYEQYF.

This chain links TRBV5-4 with TRBJ2-7, with no clear D. CDR3 length: 11 amino acids. Germline V gives CDR1 SGHNT, CDR2 YYREEE (reference sequence). V was pared by 4 bases and J by 5 bases, with 7 bases between. The CDR3 reads CASSDGHEQYF. Here the CDR3 DNA reads TGTGCCAGCAGCGATGGCCACGAGCAGTACTTC.

The V and J genes are TRBV4-3 and TRBJ2-2; 9 positions match TRBD2. Germline CDR1 LGHNA, CDR2 YSLEER. This CDR3 region has 16 residues. Losses at the gene ends were 5 bases for V and 0 bases for J; bases not matched to a gene: 4. The CDR3 DNA reads TGCGCCAGCAGCTCGGGACTAGCTTCGAACACCGGGGAGCTGTTTTTT. Protein product: CASSSGLASNTGELFF.